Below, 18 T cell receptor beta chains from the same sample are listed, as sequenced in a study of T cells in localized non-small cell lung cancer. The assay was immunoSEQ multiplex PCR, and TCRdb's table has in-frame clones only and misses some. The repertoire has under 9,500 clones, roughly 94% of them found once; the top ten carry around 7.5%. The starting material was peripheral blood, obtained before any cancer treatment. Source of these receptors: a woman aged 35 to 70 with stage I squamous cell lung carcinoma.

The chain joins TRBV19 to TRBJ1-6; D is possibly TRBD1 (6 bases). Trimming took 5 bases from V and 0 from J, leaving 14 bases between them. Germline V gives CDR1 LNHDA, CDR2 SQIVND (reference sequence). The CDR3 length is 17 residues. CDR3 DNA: TGTGCCAGTAGTGAATCTCAGGGGAGCTCCTATAATTCACCCCTCCACTTT. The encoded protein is CASSESQGSSYNSPLHF.

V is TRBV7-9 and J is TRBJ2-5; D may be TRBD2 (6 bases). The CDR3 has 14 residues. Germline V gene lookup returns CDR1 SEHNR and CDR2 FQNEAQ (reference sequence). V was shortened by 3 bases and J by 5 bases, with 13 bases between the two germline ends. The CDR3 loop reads CASSFETSFETQYF. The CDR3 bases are TGTGCCAGCAGCTTTGAAACTAGCTTCGAGACCCAGTACTTC.

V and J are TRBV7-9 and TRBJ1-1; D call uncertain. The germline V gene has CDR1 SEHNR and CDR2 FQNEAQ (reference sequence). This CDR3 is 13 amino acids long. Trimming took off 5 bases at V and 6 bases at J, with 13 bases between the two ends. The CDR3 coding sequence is TGTGCCAGCAGCCTTTACGGACTGGCTGAAGCTTTCTTT. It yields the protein CASSLYGLAEAFF.

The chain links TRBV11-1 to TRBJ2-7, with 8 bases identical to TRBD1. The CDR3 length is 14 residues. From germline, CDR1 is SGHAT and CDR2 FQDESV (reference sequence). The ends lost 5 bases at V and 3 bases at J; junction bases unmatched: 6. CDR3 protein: CASSPGQGNYEQYF. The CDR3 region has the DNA TGTGCCAGCAGCCCTGGACAGGGAAACTACGAGCAGTACTTC.

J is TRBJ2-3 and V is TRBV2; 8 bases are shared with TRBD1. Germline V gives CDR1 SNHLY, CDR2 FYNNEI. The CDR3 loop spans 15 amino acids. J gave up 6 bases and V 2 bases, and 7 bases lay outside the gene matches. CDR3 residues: CASSERTGRSDTQYF. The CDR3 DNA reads TGTGCCAGCAGTGAAAGGACAGGGCGGTCGGATACGCAGTATTTT.

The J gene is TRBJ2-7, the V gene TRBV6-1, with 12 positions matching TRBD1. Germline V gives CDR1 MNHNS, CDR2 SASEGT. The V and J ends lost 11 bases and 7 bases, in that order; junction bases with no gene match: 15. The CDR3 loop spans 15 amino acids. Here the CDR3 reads CASQRPGQGAREQYF. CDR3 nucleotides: TGTGCCTCCCAGAGACCGGGACAGGGGGCGCGAGAGCAGTACTTC.

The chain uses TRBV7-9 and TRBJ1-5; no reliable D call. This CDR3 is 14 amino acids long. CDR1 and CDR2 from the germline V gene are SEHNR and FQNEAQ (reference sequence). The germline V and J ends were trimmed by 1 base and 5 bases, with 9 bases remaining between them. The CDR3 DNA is TGTGCCAGCAGCTTAGACAGCTACTATCAGCCCCAGCATTTT. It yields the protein CASSLDSYYQPQHF. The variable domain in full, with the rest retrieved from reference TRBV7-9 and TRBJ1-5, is DTGVSQNPRHKITKRGQNVTFRCDPISEHNRLYWYRQTLGQGPEFLTYFQNEAQLEKSRLLSDRFSAERPKGSFSTLEIQRTEQGDSAMYLCASSLDSYYQPQHFGDGTRLSIL.

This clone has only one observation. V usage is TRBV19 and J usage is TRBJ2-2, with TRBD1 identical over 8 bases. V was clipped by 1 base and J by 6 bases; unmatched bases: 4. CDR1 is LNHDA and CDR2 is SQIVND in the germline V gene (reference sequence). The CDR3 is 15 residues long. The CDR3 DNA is TGTGCCAGTAGTATAGGGACAGGGATCCCCGGGGAGCTGTTTTTT. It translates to CASSIGTGIPGELFF.

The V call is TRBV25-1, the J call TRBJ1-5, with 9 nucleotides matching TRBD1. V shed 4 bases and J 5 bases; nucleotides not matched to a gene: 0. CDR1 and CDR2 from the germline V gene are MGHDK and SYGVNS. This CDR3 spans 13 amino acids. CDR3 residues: CASSGTGDQPQHF. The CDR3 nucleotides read TGTGCCAGCAGTGGGACAGGGGATCAGCCCCAGCATTTT.

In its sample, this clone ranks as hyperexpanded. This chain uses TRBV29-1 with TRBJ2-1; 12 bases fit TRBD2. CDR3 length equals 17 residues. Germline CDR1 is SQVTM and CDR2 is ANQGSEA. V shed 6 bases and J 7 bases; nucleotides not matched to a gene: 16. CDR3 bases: TGCAGCGTAGAAAGGACTAGCGGGGCCTCTAGGGGGAATGAGCAGTTCTTC. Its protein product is CSVERTSGASRGNEQFF.

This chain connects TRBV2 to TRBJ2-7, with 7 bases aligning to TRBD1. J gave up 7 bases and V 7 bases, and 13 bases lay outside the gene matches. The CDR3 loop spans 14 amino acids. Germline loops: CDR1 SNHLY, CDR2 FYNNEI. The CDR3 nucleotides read TGTGCCAGCACAAACCAACCGGGACAGCGGGAGCAGTACTTC. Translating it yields CASTNQPGQREQYF.

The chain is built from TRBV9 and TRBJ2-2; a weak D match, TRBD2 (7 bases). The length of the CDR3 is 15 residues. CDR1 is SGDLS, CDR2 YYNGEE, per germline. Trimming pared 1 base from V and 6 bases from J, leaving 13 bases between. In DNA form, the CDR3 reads TGTGCCAGCAGCGTAAAGGCGGGGGCTCCCGGGGAGCTGTTTTTT. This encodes CASSVKAGAPGELFF. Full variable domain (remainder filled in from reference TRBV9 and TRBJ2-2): DSGVTQTPKHLITATGQRVTLRCSPRSGDLSVYWYQQSLDQGLQFLIQYYNGEERAKGNILERFSAQQFPDLHSELNLSSLELGDSALYFCASSVKAGAPGELFFGEGSRLTVL.

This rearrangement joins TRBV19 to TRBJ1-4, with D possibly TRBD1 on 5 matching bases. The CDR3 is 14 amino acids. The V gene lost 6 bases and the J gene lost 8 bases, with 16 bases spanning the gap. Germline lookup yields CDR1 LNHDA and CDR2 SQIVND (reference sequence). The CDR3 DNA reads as TGTGCCAGTAGCTCGGGACTCCGAGGAGAAAAACTGTTTTTT. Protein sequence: CASSSGLRGEKLFF.

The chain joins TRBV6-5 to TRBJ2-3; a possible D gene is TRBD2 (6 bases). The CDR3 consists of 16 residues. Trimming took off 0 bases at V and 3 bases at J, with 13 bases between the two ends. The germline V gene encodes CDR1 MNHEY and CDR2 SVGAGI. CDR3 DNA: TGTGCCAGCAGTTACTCGATGGGGGGAGGAACAGATACGCAGTATTTT. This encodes CASSYSMGGGTDTQYF.

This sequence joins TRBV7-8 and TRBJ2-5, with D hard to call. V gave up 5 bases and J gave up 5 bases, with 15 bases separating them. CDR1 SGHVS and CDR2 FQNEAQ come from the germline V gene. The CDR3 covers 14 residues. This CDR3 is CASSQPTEPETQYF. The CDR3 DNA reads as TGTGCCAGCAGCCAACCGACCGAGCCCGAGACCCAGTACTTC.

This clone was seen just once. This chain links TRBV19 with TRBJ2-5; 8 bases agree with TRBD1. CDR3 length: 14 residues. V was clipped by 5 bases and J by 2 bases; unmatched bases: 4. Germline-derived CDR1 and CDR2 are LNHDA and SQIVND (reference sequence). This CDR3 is CASSRTGSQETQYF. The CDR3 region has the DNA TGTGCCAGTAGTCGGACAGGGTCACAAGAGACCCAGTACTTC.

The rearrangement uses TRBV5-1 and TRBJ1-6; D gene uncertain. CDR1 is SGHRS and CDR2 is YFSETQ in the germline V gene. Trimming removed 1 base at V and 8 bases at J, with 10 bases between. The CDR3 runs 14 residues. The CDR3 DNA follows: TGCGCCAGCAGCTTGAGTGGAGAGGATTCACCCCTCCACTTT. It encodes CASSLSGEDSPLHF.

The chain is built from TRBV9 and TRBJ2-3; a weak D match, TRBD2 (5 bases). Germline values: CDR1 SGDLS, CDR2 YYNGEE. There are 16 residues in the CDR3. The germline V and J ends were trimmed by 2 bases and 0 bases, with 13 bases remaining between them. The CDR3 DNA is TGTGCCAGCAGCGTCGGGATTCAAGCTAGCACAGATACGCAGTATTTT. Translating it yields CASSVGIQASTDTQYF.